A selection of T cell receptor beta chains follows, all from one sample in a study of blood T cells in healthy people across ages. From the 5' RACE reads, TCRdb called clonotypes with MiXCR, one entry per CDR3 protein. The sample has about 1.4 million distinct CDR3 sequences; 59% are singletons. The sequencing input was blood. Receptors originate from a man in his late teens or twenties in good health. CDR3s include the opening cysteine and the closing phenylalanine or tryptophan. Fields, in order: V gene, D gene, clone size, J gene, CDR3 DNA, CDR3 protein. D genes are given only for firm matches. Expanded clones are given a class, and other clones once, few, many or no size at all.

TRBV4-1	-	few	TRBJ2-5	TGCGCCAGCAGCCCTGACAATCCTTTTTGGGAGCAGTACTTC	CASSPDNPFWEQYF
TRBV5-1	TRBD1	-	TRBJ2-4	TGCGCCAGCAGCATCGGGACAGGGCGTCAAAACATTCAGTACTTC	CASSIGTGRQNIQYF
TRBV12-3/TRBV12-4	-	-	TRBJ2-1	TGTGCCAGCACCCTGGGGCGGGATGAGCAGTTCTTC	CASTLGRDEQFF
TRBV6-2/TRBV6-3	-	-	TRBJ2-1	TGTGCCAGCATTAGGAGAACGAGCTCCTACAATGAGCAGTTCTTC	CASIRRTSSYNEQFF
TRBV5-1	TRBD1	-	TRBJ2-1	TGCGCCAGCAGCTATAACCGGGACAGGGAAAACAATGAGCAGTTCTTC	CASSYNRDRENNEQFF
TRBV29-1	-	few	TRBJ1-1	TGCAGCGTAGAACGGGCCTTGAACACTGAAGCTTTCTTT	CSVERALNTEAFF
TRBV24-1	-	few	TRBJ2-3	TGTGCCACCAGTGATCTAAGCGATACGCAGTATTTT	CATSDLSDTQYF
TRBV6-1	TRBD2	once	TRBJ2-7	TGTGCCAGCAGGGGGGGACTAGCGGCCTCCTACGAGCAGTACTTC	CASRGGLAASYEQYF
TRBV15	-	once	TRBJ2-2	TGTGCCACCAGCACCCCGTCCGGGGAGCTGTTTTTT	CATSTPSGELFF
TRBV15	-	many	TRBJ1-4	TGTGCCACCAGCAGAGATCGCTCGGGGGCGGGGGAACTGTTTTTT	CATSRDRSGAGELFF
TRBV28	TRBD1	-	TRBJ1-2	TGTGCCAGCAGTTTATCGGGACAGGACCGGACGGTAAACTATGGCTACACCTTC	CASSLSGQDRTVNYGYTF
TRBV27	-	-	TRBJ2-5	TGTGCCAGCAGTTTACGAGGCGGGGTACCAGAGACCCAGTACTTC	CASSLRGGVPETQYF
TRBV7-9	-	-	TRBJ1-1	TGTGCCAGCAGCCCATGGACAGCCACTGAAGCTTTCTTT	CASSPWTATEAFF
TRBV29-1	-	few	TRBJ2-7	TGCAGCGTTGAACAACCGGGACAATACGAGCAGTACTTC	CSVEQPGQYEQYF
TRBV2	TRBD2	-	TRBJ2-3	TGTGCCAGACAGGCGTTAGCGGGAGGTCTTTCGGTGGATACGCAGTATTTT	CARQALAGGLSVDTQYF
TRBV27	-	-	TRBJ2-3	TGTGCCAGCGGAGACGGGCTAGATGGAGGTACGCAGTATTTT	CASGDGLDGGTQYF
TRBV11-2	TRBD1	-	TRBJ2-3	TGTGCCAGCAGCGTCCGGGAAACAGGGGGCACAGATACGCAGTATTTT	CASSVRETGGTDTQYF
TRBV6-2/TRBV6-3	-	-	TRBJ2-3	TGTGCCAGCAGTTCACCTCTCGTGTTTGCGACAGATACGCAGTATTTT	CASSSPLVFATDTQYF
TRBV5-5	-	-	TRBJ1-2	TGTGCCAGCAGCCAGGGGTTCTCTAACTATGGCTACACCTTC	CASSQGFSNYGYTF
TRBV27	-	-	TRBJ2-6	TGTGCCAGCAGTTTAAGAGGCAGGCCTACCGGAGGGACCAACGTCCTGACTTTC	CASSLRGRPTGGTNVLTF
TRBV20-1	TRBD1	-	TRBJ1-2	TGCAGTGCGCAAACGCCCAGGGGGCAATACTATGGCTACACCTTC	CSAQTPRGQYYGYTF
TRBV27	-	-	TRBJ2-1	TGTGGCCTGGGGCGTCCTGAGCAGTTCTTC	CGLGRPEQFF
TRBV12-3/TRBV12-4	TRBD2	-	TRBJ2-4	TGTGCCAGCAGTTTTTCATCTAGCGGGAGGGTGTACTTC	CASSFSSSGRVYF
TRBV29-1	-	-	TRBJ2-7	TGCAGCGTTTCCGTCTGGGGTGGCGAGCAGTACTTC	CSVSVWGGEQYF
TRBV12-3/TRBV12-4	-	-	TRBJ2-1	TGTGCCAGCAGTTATGAGGGGCGCTACAATGAGCAGTTCTTC	CASSYEGRYNEQFF